This passage covers 21 T cell receptor beta chains from one sample sequenced in a study of OX40 agonist ivuxolimab in advanced cancers. Method: immunoSEQ multiplex PCR; TCRdb's copy keeps in-frame clones and lacks some. The repertoire has 60,000 to 70,000 clones, approximately 92% of them found once; the top ten carry around 12%. Sequencing was performed on CD4+ or CD8+ T cells sorted from blood, taken in a trial of the OX40 agonist ivuxolimab. The receptors come from an adult with an advanced solid tumor such as melanoma, head and neck, liver or kidney cancer.

This clone turned up a few times. The rearrangement uses TRBV7-9 and TRBJ2-7; TRBD2 matches 7 bases. This CDR3 spans 15 amino acids. After removal of 1 base from V and 2 bases from J, the junction contained 5 bases not matched to a gene. CDR1 and CDR2 (germline): SEHNR, FQNEAQ (reference sequence). The CDR3 here is CASSLGVGGTYEQYF. The CDR3, as DNA: TGTGCCAGCAGCTTAGGTGTCGGGGGGACCTACGAGCAGTACTTC.

CDR3 sequence reads: CASSYRSRGLREKLFF. The CDR3 nucleotides are TGTGCCAGCAGTTACCGCTCGAGGGGCCTAAGGGAAAAACTGTTTTTT. The chain combines TRBV6-5 with TRBJ1-4, with TRBD1 as a possible D gene (5 bases). The length of the CDR3 is 16 residues. Germline V lookup: CDR1 MNHEY, CDR2 SVGAGI. Trimming removed 2 bases at V and 8 bases at J, with 18 bases between.

The chain links TRBV2 to TRBJ2-7; D not certain. CDR1 is SNHLY, CDR2 FYNNEI, per germline. The length of the CDR3 is 11 residues. Deletions cut 4 bases from V and 6 bases from J, with 7 bases between. As DNA, the CDR3 is TGTGCCAGCAGTGGACCGAGCGAGCAGTACTTC. Its translation: CASSGPSEQYF.

The J gene is TRBJ2-7, the V gene TRBV19; TRBD2 agrees at 9 bases. The CDR3 is 14 amino acids. Germline V gene sequence: CDR1 LNHDA, CDR2 SQIVND (reference sequence). The trim removed 5 bases at V and 4 bases at J, leaving 6 bases unmatched. The CDR3 sequence: CASSLLAGTYEQYF. CDR3 sequence (DNA): TGTGCCAGTAGTCTACTAGCGGGCACGTACGAGCAGTACTTC.

V usage is TRBV30 and J usage is TRBJ1-5, with 9 bases that match TRBD1. The CDR3 spans 15 residues. The V gene's germline CDR1 is GTSNPN and CDR2 SVGIG (reference sequence). V was pared by 1 base and J by 6 bases, with 7 bases of the junction left unmatched. As DNA, the CDR3 is TGTGCCTGGAGTGACGGACAGGGGATTTTTCAGCCCCAGCATTTT. It yields the protein CAWSDGQGIFQPQHF.

This clone qualifies as medium-sized. J is TRBJ2-7 and V is TRBV28; D not resolved. With 4 bases removed from V and 2 bases from J, the gap between germline ends came to 15 bases. The CDR3 sequence is 15 residues long. CDR1 is MDHEN, CDR2 SYDVKM, per germline. CDR3 DNA: TGTGCCAGCAGTTCCCCGTATCAGGATACCTACGAGCAGTACTTC. Protein product: CASSSPYQDTYEQYF.

The chain couples TRBV27 to TRBJ2-7, with 11 bases matching TRBD2. V trimming: 3 bases; J trimming: 2 bases; junction bases outside the gene matches: 9. CDR1 is MNHEY and CDR2 is SMNVEV in the germline V gene (reference sequence). The CDR3 is made up of 17 amino acids. The CDR3 here is CASSLGLAGGPPYEQYF. The CDR3 nucleotides read TGTGCCAGCAGTTTGGGCCTAGCGGGAGGCCCCCCCTACGAGCAGTACTTC.

This chain uses TRBV19 with TRBJ2-5; 7 bases are a match to TRBD1. This CDR3 has 15 amino acids. Germline CDR1 reads LNHDA; CDR2 reads SQIVND (reference sequence). Losses at the gene ends were 3 bases for V and 5 bases for J; bases not matched to a gene: 9. The CDR3 DNA sequence: TGTGCCAGTAGTATCGAGGGGGCCTGGTATGAGACCCAGTACTTC. As protein: CASSIEGAWYETQYF.

This clone showed up just once. The chain uses TRBV19 and TRBJ2-1, with 9 bases lining up with TRBD1. V was clipped by 5 bases and J by 7 bases; unmatched bases: 6. This CDR3 spans 14 amino acids. CDR1 is LNHDA, CDR2 SQIVND, per germline (reference sequence). The CDR3 coding sequence is TGTGCCAGTAGTTGGGGACAGGGCGTGAATGAGCAGTTCTTC. Translating gives CASSWGQGVNEQFF.

The chain has TRBV7-6 and TRBJ2-1, with a possible D match to TRBD1 (6 bases). The CDR3 contains 14 residues. Germline V gives CDR1 SGHVS, CDR2 FNYEAQ. Trimming took off 5 bases at V and 7 bases at J, with 15 bases between the two ends. The CDR3 loop is CASSGRDIKNEQFF. The CDR3 DNA follows: TGTGCCAGCAGCGGCCGGGACATTAAGAATGAGCAGTTCTTC.

This rearrangement joins TRBV7-3 to TRBJ1-2; D gene unclear. The V gene's germline CDR1 is SGHTA and CDR2 FQGTGA. The V gene lost 2 bases and the J gene lost 8 bases, with 12 bases spanning the gap. CDR3 length: 13 amino acids. CDR3 sequence (DNA): TGTGCCAGCAGCTTACGGGGAGATGGGGGCTACACCTTC. Amino acid sequence: CASSLRGDGGYTF.

The chain employs TRBV5-4 and TRBJ1-2, with 8 positions matching TRBD1. CDR1 is SGHNT, CDR2 YYREEE, per germline (reference sequence). The trim removed 4 bases at V and 9 bases at J, leaving 8 bases unmatched. This CDR3 is built from 13 residues. DNA for the CDR3: TGTGCCAGCAGCACACAGGGGGGGTTGAGCTACACCTTC. Translated: CASSTQGGLSYTF. The full variable domain, completed using reference TRBV5-4 and TRBJ1-2, is ETGVTQSPTHLIKTRGQQVTLRCSSQSGHNTVSWYQQALGQGPQFIFQYYREEENGRGNFPPRFSGLQFPNYSSELNVNALELDDSALYLCASSTQGGLSYTFGSGTRLTVV.

As DNA, the CDR3 is TGTGCCAGCAGCTTCGGGAACCCAATCGACGAGCAGTACTTC. Amino acid sequence: CASSFGNPIDEQYF. The chain carries TRBV5-6 and TRBJ2-7; D is perhaps TRBD2 (5 bases). Germline CDR1 reads SGHDT; CDR2 reads YYEEEE. V lost 2 bases to trimming and J lost 5 bases, with 14 bases between them. The CDR3 contains 14 residues.

In its sample, this clone was seen once. V usage is TRBV6-1 and J usage is TRBJ2-5, with D maybe TRBD1 (6 bases). This CDR3 has 15 residues. Germline V gene data show CDR1 as MNHNS and CDR2 as SASEGT. V shed 3 bases and J shed 5 bases, with 16 bases lying between them. CDR3 protein: CASSDLWGPLETQYF. CDR3 coding DNA: TGTGCCAGCAGTGACCTTTGGGGGCCTCTGGAGACCCAGTACTTC.

The V and J genes are TRBV9 and TRBJ1-4, with D possibly TRBD1 on 6 matching bases. With 0 bases removed from V and 7 bases from J, the gap between germline ends came to 10 bases. Germline V gene sequence: CDR1 SGDLS, CDR2 YYNGEE. The CDR3 totals 14 residues. This CDR3 reads CASSVGGAREKLFF. CDR3 coding DNA: TGTGCCAGCAGCGTAGGGGGGGCTCGTGAAAAACTGTTTTTT. The entire variable domain, with the rest obtained from reference TRBV9 and TRBJ1-4, is as follows: DSGVTQTPKHLITATGQRVTLRCSPRSGDLSVYWYQQSLDQGLQFLIQYYNGEERAKGNILERFSAQQFPDLHSELNLSSLELGDSALYFCASSVGGAREKLFFGSGTQLSVL.

V usage is TRBV2 and J usage is TRBJ2-2; no firm D call. The germline V gene has CDR1 SNHLY and CDR2 FYNNEI. Trimming took 8 bases from V and 6 from J, leaving 10 bases between them. The CDR3 sequence is 12 residues long. CDR3 loop: CASRPRAGELFF. In DNA, the CDR3 is TGTGCCAGCCGGCCTAGGGCCGGGGAGCTGTTTTTT. Variable domain in full (rest from reference TRBV2 and TRBJ2-2): EPEVTQTPSHQVTQMGQEVILRCVPISNHLYFYWYRQILGQKVEFLVSFYNNEISEKSEIFDDQFSVERPDGSNFTLKIRSTKLEDSAMYFCASRPRAGELFFGEGSRLTVL.

This chain joins TRBV5-1 and TRBJ2-5, with 9 nucleotides matching TRBD2. Germline V gene sequence: CDR1 SGHRS, CDR2 YFSETQ. This CDR3 spans 17 amino acids. Trimming took 0 bases from V and 3 from J; bases not matched to a gene: 9. CDR3 nucleotides: TGCGCCAGCAGCTTGGGGTTTCTGGTAGCGGGAGAAGAGACCCAGTACTTC. It specifies CASSLGFLVAGEETQYF. The full variable domain, with the rest looked up from reference TRBV5-1 and TRBJ2-5, is KAGVTQTPRYLIKTRGQQVTLSCSPISGHRSVSWYQQTPGQGLQFLFEYFSETQRNKGNFPGRFSGRQFSNSRSEMNVSTLELGDSALYLCASSLGFLVAGEETQYFGPGTRLLVL.

This clone was counted once. This rearrangement joins TRBV27 to TRBJ2-4; possible D gene TRBD1, 6 bases. CDR3 size: 16 residues. The germline V gene encodes CDR1 MNHEY and CDR2 SMNVEV (reference sequence). Between the trimmed V and J ends, which lost 3 bases and 0 bases, there was a span of 12 bases. The CDR3 loop is CASSFRQGLAKNIQYF. CDR3 coding DNA: TGTGCCAGCAGTTTTAGGCAGGGGCTAGCCAAAAACATTCAGTACTTC.

The chain links TRBV27 to TRBJ2-1; 9 positions agree with TRBD2. Germline V lookup: CDR1 MNHEY, CDR2 SMNVEV (reference sequence). The CDR3 extends over 17 amino acids. V shed 2 bases, J shed 3 bases, and the junction held 8 bases outside the gene matches. As DNA, the CDR3 is TGTGCCAGCAGTTTAATTGGCGGGGGGGCTTTCTACAATGAGCAGTTCTTC. It is translated as CASSLIGGGAFYNEQFF.

This chain connects TRBV10-3 to TRBJ1-1; unclear D gene. The V and J ends lost 7 bases and 5 bases respectively, with 17 bases between them. The CDR3 spans 14 residues. The V gene's germline CDR1 is ENHRY and CDR2 SYGVKD. The CDR3 spells CAITPAKGGTEAFF. Written as DNA, the CDR3 is TGTGCCATCACCCCGGCGAAGGGAGGGACTGAAGCTTTCTTT.

CDR3 loop: CASSLDLGSRYEQYF. The CDR3 DNA reads TGTGCCAGCAGCTTAGACCTGGGCTCCCGCTACGAGCAGTACTTC. The genes are TRBV7-9 and TRBJ2-7; no definite D call. Germline CDR1 and CDR2: SEHNR and FQNEAQ (reference sequence). V shed 1 base and J shed 3 bases, with 13 bases lying between them. The CDR3 has 15 amino acids.